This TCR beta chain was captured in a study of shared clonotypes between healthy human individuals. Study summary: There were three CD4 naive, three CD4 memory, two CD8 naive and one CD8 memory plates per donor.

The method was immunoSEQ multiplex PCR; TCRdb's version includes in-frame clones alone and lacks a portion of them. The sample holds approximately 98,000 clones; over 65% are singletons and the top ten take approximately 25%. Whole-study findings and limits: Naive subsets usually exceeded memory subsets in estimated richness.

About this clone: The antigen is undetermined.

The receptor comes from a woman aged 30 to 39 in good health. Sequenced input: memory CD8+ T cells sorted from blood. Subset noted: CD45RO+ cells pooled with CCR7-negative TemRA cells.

In DNA form, the CDR3 reads TGTGCCAGCATTACAATCCGGGACAGGGGAGACCAGCCCCAGCATTTT. Its protein is CASITIRDRGDQPQHF. V is TRBV27 and J is TRBJ1-5, with TRBD1 matching over 10 bases. Germline V lookup: CDR1 MNHEY, CDR2 SMNVEV (reference sequence). Unmatched junction bases numbered 13, after V lost 7 bases and J lost 7 bases. The CDR3 consists of 16 residues.